A selection of T cell receptor beta chains follows, all from one sample in a study of cytomegalovirus exposure and HLA in healthy donors. TCRdb keeps only in-frame clones here, not all; method: immunoSEQ multiplex PCR. The repertoire holds about 160,000 clones, 95% to 96% seen once, with about 0.94% in the top ten. What was sequenced was PBMCs. These receptors were taken from a woman aged 18-29 years in good health and CMV-seronegative. Each CDR3 is given with its conserved first and last residue. D genes are given only for firm matches. Clone size is stated in some rows and not others, as once, few, many or a class when expanded.

abundance	d_gene	v_gene	j_gene	CDR3nt	CDR3aa
-	TRBD1	TRBV19	TRBJ1-5	TGTGCCAGTAGTACCGACAGGGGGCAAAATCAGCCCCAGCATTTT	CASSTDRGQNQPQHF
-	-	TRBV6-6	TRBJ1-3	TGTGCCAGCGTGACACTCTCTGGAAACACCATATATTTT	CASVTLSGNTIYF
-	TRBD2	TRBV6-1	TRBJ2-7	TGTGCCAGCAGTAATAGCGGGACCTCCTACGAGCAGTACTTC	CASSNSGTSYEQYF
-	-	TRBV6-5	TRBJ2-1	TGTGCCAGCCACGGGATAGCCTCCTACAATGAGCAGTTCTTC	CASHGIASYNEQFF
-	-	TRBV19	TRBJ1-5	TGTGCCAGTATCAGGACATTTCAATCAGGTCAGCCCCAGCATTTT	CASIRTFQSGQPQHF
-	-	TRBV6-1	TRBJ1-1	TGTGCCAGCAGTGCGGGGTACACTGAAGCTTTCTTT	CASSAGYTEAFF
once	TRBD1	TRBV27	TRBJ2-5	TGTGCCAGCAAAGGGGGCGGGGAGACCCAGTACTTC	CASKGGGETQYF
-	TRBD2	TRBV28	TRBJ2-5	TGTGCCAGCAGTACTCGGACTAGCGGGGGGATTCGGGAGACCCAGTACTTC	CASSTRTSGGIRETQYF
-	-	TRBV10-3	TRBJ1-1	TGTGCCATCAGTGAGTCGAGCGGCAGGAACACTGAAGCTTTCTTT	CAISESSGRNTEAFF
once	TRBD2	TRBV11-2	TRBJ2-5	TGTGCCAGCAGCTTGACGTTACTAGGGACTAGCGGTGAGACCCAGTACTTC	CASSLTLLGTSGETQYF
-	TRBD2	TRBV6-4	TRBJ2-3	TGTGCCAGCAGTGCACTAGCGGGGGGGCAAGATACGCAGTATTTT	CASSALAGGQDTQYF
few	-	TRBV7-9	TRBJ2-2	TGTGCCAGCAGTTATAGAACAGAGAACACCGGGGAGCTGTTTTTT	CASSYRTENTGELFF
-	TRBD1	TRBV7-2	TRBJ1-5	TGTGCCAGCAGCTTAGGCGGGACAGGTTGGAATCAGCCCCAGCATTTT	CASSLGGTGWNQPQHF
-	TRBD2	TRBV7-9	TRBJ2-7	TGTGCCAGCAGCCGTAGCGGGGGGAGCTACGAGCAGTACTTC	CASSRSGGSYEQYF
-	TRBD2	TRBV7-9	TRBJ2-1	TGTGCCAGCGGCGGGGGGAGCTCCTACAATGAGCAGTTCTTC	CASGGGSSYNEQFF
-	-	TRBV9	TRBJ1-6	TGTGCCAGCAGCGGCCCTCTGGGGGGTCCTTATAATTCACCCCTCCACTTT	CASSGPLGGPYNSPLHF
-	-	TRBV4-2	TRBJ2-7	TGTGCCAGCAGCCAAGATGAAGGGGGATATTCTTACGAGCAGTACTTC	CASSQDEGGYSYEQYF
once	-	TRBV19	TRBJ1-2	TGTGCCAGTAGTATAGTGGCAGGGGATGGCTACACCTTC	CASSIVAGDGYTF
-	TRBD1	TRBV4-1	TRBJ1-2	TGCGCCAGCAGCCAAGCCCGGGACAGCTATGGCTACACCTTC	CASSQARDSYGYTF
-	TRBD2	TRBV6-1	TRBJ2-1	TGTGCCAGCAGTCTACTAGCGGGCCTCTACAATGAGCAGTTCTTC	CASSLLAGLYNEQFF
-	-	TRBV6-1	TRBJ2-7	TGTGCCAGCAGTGACAGATACGAGCAGTACTTC	CASSDRYEQYF
-	-	TRBV5-4	TRBJ2-3	TGTGCCAGCAGCTTACAGTTTAGCACAGATACGCAGTATTTT	CASSLQFSTDTQYF
-	-	TRBV19	TRBJ2-1	TGTGCCAGTAGTACCCCGGGCCGGGGCTACAATGAGCAGTTCTTC	CASSTPGRGYNEQFF
-	-	TRBV21-1	TRBJ1-4	TGTGCCAGCAGCAAAGAAGAAGGCAGGGCGAAGGGTGAAAAACTGTTTTTT	CASSKEEGRAKGEKLFF
few	-	TRBV6-1	TRBJ2-7	TGTGCCAGCACCTGGGGCGGGGTAGCGTACGAGCAGTACTTC	CASTWGGVAYEQYF
-	-	TRBV5-4	TRBJ2-5	TGTGCCAGCAAACGAAACGGGCGGGGCCAGGGAGAGACCCAGTACTTC	CASKRNGRGQGETQYF
-	TRBD1	TRBV7-3	TRBJ2-3	TGTGCCAGCAGCTTACGGGCGGGACAGGGGGCTCAAGATACGCAGTATTTT	CASSLRAGQGAQDTQYF
-	-	TRBV4-2	TRBJ1-3	TGTGCCAGCAGCCAAGATCCCTACTCTGGAAACACCATATATTTT	CASSQDPYSGNTIYF
-	-	TRBV7-3	TRBJ1-5	TGTGCCAGCAGCTTTATCAGGGTTCACTCTGGGAATCAGCCCCAGCATTTT	CASSFIRVHSGNQPQHF
-	TRBD1	TRBV6-6	TRBJ2-7	TGTGCCAGCAGTTCCGGACAGGTCCAGTCCGAGCAGTACTTC	CASSSGQVQSEQYF
-	TRBD1	TRBV29-1	TRBJ1-5	TGCAGCGTTGCTGAGGGACAGAGCAATCAGCCCCAGCATTTT	CSVAEGQSNQPQHF
-	-	TRBV27	TRBJ2-5	TGTGCCAGCAAAGCACAGGGCCAAGAGACCCAGTACTTC	CASKAQGQETQYF
-	TRBD2	TRBV11-2	TRBJ2-7	TGTGCCAGCGGGACCGGACTAGCGGGGTGGGAGCAGTACTTC	CASGTGLAGWEQYF
-	-	TRBV5-1	TRBJ2-1	TGCGCCAGCAGCTTAAAGCCGCCACACAATGAGCAGTTCTTC	CASSLKPPHNEQFF
-	-	TRBV9	TRBJ2-2	TGTGCCAGCAGCCTCTCCAAGGCCACATGGGGACAAACGAACACCGGGGAGCTGTTTTTT	CASSLSKATWGQTNTGELFF
once	TRBD1	TRBV28	TRBJ2-3	TGTGCCAGCAGTCGGAACGACAGGGGCCCCCTGGTTACGCAGTATTTT	CASSRNDRGPLVTQYF
-	TRBD2	TRBV9	TRBJ2-1	TGTGCCAGCAGCGTAGCGGGGGGGCTAAATGAGCAGTTCTTC	CASSVAGGLNEQFF
-	TRBD2	TRBV6-5	TRBJ2-1	TGTGCCAGCGCGGGGAGGGAGGGTGAGCAGTTCTTC	CASAGREGEQFF
-	-	TRBV6-5	TRBJ1-3	TGTGCCAGCAAGCTAGACAGGTTTTCTGGAAACACCATATATTTT	CASKLDRFSGNTIYF
-	TRBD2	TRBV4-1	TRBJ2-1	TGCGCCAGCAGCCCTAGCGGGGGGTTGAACAATGAGCAGTTCTTC	CASSPSGGLNNEQFF
-	-	TRBV5-1	TRBJ1-5	TGCGCCAGCAGCTTGGACTTTCGGGGACAGCCCCAGCATTTT	CASSLDFRGQPQHF
-	-	TRBV7-9	TRBJ2-3	TGTGCCAGCAGCTTAACGGGGGGCGCAGATACGCAGTATTTT	CASSLTGGADTQYF
-	-	TRBV7-2	TRBJ2-3	TGTGCCAGCACCCTCCTTGATACGCAGTATTTT	CASTLLDTQYF
-	-	TRBV29-1	TRBJ2-5	TGCAGCTACCACGGAGAGACCCAGTACTTC	CSYHGETQYF
-	-	TRBV7-9	TRBJ2-1	TGTGCCAGCAGCTTAGAGCTCGGGGGACAGCAGTTCTTC	CASSLELGGQQFF
-	TRBD2	TRBV30	TRBJ2-7	TGTGCCTGGACATCCGGGACTAGCGGATACTACGAGCAGTACTTC	CAWTSGTSGYYEQYF
-	-	TRBV5-1	TRBJ2-7	TGCGCCAGCAGCTTACAGACAGCTTCCTACGAGCAGTACTTC	CASSLQTASYEQYF
-	-	TRBV6-1	TRBJ2-2	TGTGCCAGCCAGGGGCCAACCCAGGAGCTGTTTTTT	CASQGPTQELFF
-	-	TRBV19	TRBJ1-5	TGTGCCAGTAGTATCTCTCGCGAACAGCCCCAGCATTTT	CASSISREQPQHF
-	-	TRBV5-6	TRBJ2-7	TGTGCCAGCAGCTTGGTCGGGTACGAGCAGTACTTC	CASSLVGYEQYF
-	TRBD2	TRBV5-4	TRBJ2-7	TGTGCCAGCGGAGGGGGGACTAGGACCTCCGAGCAGTACTTC	CASGGGTRTSEQYF
-	-	TRBV21-1	TRBJ1-1	TGTGCCAGCAGCAAAGGGTACAGGGTCAACACTGAAGCTTTCTTT	CASSKGYRVNTEAFF
-	-	TRBV19	TRBJ1-2	TGTGCCAGTAGCGAGACCTCCGGGACTTACTTCTATGGCTACACCTTC	CASSETSGTYFYGYTF
-	TRBD1	TRBV18	TRBJ1-5	TGTGCCAGCTCACCACCGCGGGACAGGTTCCTCTATAGCAATCAGCCCCAGCATTTT	CASSPPRDRFLYSNQPQHF
-	TRBD2	TRBV7-3	TRBJ2-2	TGTGCCAGCAGCTTGGTCGGGGGGGGCCGGACCGGGGAGCTGTTTTTT	CASSLVGGGRTGELFF
-	-	TRBV2	TRBJ1-1	TGTGCCAGCATGTTTGACATGAACACTGAAGCTTTCTTT	CASMFDMNTEAFF
-	TRBD1	TRBV9	TRBJ2-1	TGTGCCAGCAGCTCGAGCCCGGACAGGGACTCCTACAATGAGCAGTTCTTC	CASSSSPDRDSYNEQFF
-	-	TRBV5-1	TRBJ2-5	TGCGCCAGCAGTCGAGGGCCTGAAAACCAAGAGACCCAGTACTTC	CASSRGPENQETQYF
-	-	TRBV6-5	TRBJ1-2	TGTGCCAGCAGTTACTCGAGTCGGACAAACGGCTACACCTTC	CASSYSSRTNGYTF
-	-	TRBV11-2	TRBJ2-5	TGTGCCAGCAGCCCCCCCCCAACCGGGACCCAGTACTTC	CASSPPPTGTQYF